This TCR beta chain comes out of a study of cytomegalovirus exposure and HLA in healthy donors. It was with 60 Vbeta and 13 Jbeta primers that the PCR ran. The method was immunoSEQ multiplex PCR; TCRdb's version includes in-frame clones alone and lacks a portion of them. In the table there are about 160,000 clones, approximately 80% of which are singletons. CDR3 size: 17 residues. V trimming: 4 bases; J trimming: 5 bases; junction bases outside the gene matches: 14. Per the germline V gene, CDR1 is SGDLS and CDR2 is YYNGEE. The clonotype was recovered from a boy aged 2 to 10 in good health and CMV-seronegative. The V and J genes are TRBV9 and TRBJ2-3; TRBD2 matches 9 bases. Material for sequencing was PBMCs. The CDR3 loop is CASSFLPSGTRRDTQYF. The CDR3 nucleotides are TGTGCCAGCAGCTTTCTACCTAGCGGGACCCGGAGAGATACGCAGTATTTT.